This record covers a single T cell receptor beta chain. The sample's time point: sample taken at primary tumor resection. The sequenced material consisted of unsorted whole RNA from tumor, nontumor lung or frozen PBMC. Samples were obtained from about 72 donors, all untreated early-stage non-small cell lung cancer patients. This sample stems from a study of spatial heterogeneity in lung cancer. Study details: The study consistently detected more beta-chain than alpha-chain sequences. The average count in raw reads for each unique TCR and UMI combination exceeded 9.5 appearances.

V was clipped by 6 bases and J by 12 bases, with 15 bases between them. The CDR3 consists of 11 residues. Germline V CDR1 and CDR2: DFQATT, SNEGSKA (reference sequence). Each TCR cDNA molecule bore a unique molecular identifier. TCRdb redid the calling of the 5' RACE reads with MiXCR, one entry per CDR3 protein. Of roughly 82,000 distinct CDR3 sequences listed, around an eighth are singletons. This sequence joins TRBV20-1 and TRBJ2-1, with a tentative D call TRBD1 (6 bases). The sequence was obtained from a male donor with early-stage non-small cell lung cancer. Sequenced here: PBMCs, sampled at surgery. CDR3 sequence reads: CSAGAQGLQFF. CDR3 coding DNA: TGCAGTGCGGGAGCCCAGGGGCTGCAGTTCTTC.